These 2 T cell receptor delta chains were all obtained from the same sample, sequenced in a study of gamma-delta T cells after stem cell transplantation (dated by TCRdb to about 2016). The library was built by means of RT-PCR. Sequencing was carried out with an Illumina MiSeq. Public reads were reanalyzed in TCRdb with CATT, and rows carrying the same DNA were merged afterwards. This sample gives about 2,500 delta-chain clones in total; about a fifth of them show up just once. The top ten hold roughly a quarter of the sample. What was sequenced was gamma-delta T cells. Source of these receptors: a human donor. It is not recorded whose cells these are; they may come from a transplant donor.

The chain employs TRDV1 and TRDJ3, with 11 bases matching TRDD3. This CDR3 is built from 24 residues. Germline values: CDR1 TSWWSYY, CDR2 QGS. V was pared by 4 bases and J by 0 bases, with 20 bases of the junction left unmatched. The CDR3 bases are TGTGCTCTTGGGGCCAAGAGACATGGCTGGGGGATACCTGGCTTCTCCTGGGACACCCGACAGATGTTTTTC. Its protein is CALGAKRHGWGIPGFSWDTRQMFF.

The table lists this clone with a few counts. At residue 17, TCRdb's protein disagrees with the DNA translation; the protein shown here derives from the DNA. J is TRDJ1 and V is TRDV2; 7 bases align to TRDD3. Trimming cost V 0 bases and J 3 bases; bases outside gene matches: 27. Germline V CDR1 and CDR2: GEAIGNYY, EKD. The CDR3 contains 22 residues. The CDR3 protein is CACDTVPISTGALKMYADKLIF. The CDR3 bases are TGTGCCTGTGACACCGTGCCGATCAGTACTGGGGCATTGAAAATGTACGCCGATAAACTCATCTTT.